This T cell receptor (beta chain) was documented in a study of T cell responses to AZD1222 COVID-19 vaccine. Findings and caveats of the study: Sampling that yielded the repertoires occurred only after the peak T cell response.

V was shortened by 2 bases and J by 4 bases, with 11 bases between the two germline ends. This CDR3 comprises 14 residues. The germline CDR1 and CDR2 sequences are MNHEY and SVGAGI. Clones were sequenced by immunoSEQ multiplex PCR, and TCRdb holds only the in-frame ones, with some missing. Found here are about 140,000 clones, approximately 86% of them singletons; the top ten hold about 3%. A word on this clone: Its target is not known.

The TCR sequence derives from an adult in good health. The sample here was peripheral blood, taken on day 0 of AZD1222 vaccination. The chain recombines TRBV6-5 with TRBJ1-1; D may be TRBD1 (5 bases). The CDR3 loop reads CASSYIDRPTEAFF. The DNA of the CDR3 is TGTGCCAGCAGTTACATCGACAGACCCACTGAAGCTTTCTTT.